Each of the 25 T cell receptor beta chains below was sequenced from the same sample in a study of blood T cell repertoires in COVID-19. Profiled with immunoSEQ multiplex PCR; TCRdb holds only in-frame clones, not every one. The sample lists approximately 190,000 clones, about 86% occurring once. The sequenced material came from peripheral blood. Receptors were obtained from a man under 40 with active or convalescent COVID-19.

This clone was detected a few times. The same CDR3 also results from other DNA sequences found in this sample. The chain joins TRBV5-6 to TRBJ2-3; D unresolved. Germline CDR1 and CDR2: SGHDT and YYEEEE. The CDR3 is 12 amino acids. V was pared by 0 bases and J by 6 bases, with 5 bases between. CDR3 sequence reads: CASSLGVDTQYF. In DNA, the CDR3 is TGTGCCAGCAGCTTGGGCGTCGATACGCAGTATTTT.

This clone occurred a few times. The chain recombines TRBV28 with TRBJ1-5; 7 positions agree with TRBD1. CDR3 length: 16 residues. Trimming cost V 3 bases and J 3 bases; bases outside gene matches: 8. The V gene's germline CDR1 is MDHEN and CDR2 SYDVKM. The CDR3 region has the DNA TGTGCCAGCAGTTTCCTATACAGGGGTGACAATCAGCCCCAGCATTTT. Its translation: CASSFLYRGDNQPQHF.

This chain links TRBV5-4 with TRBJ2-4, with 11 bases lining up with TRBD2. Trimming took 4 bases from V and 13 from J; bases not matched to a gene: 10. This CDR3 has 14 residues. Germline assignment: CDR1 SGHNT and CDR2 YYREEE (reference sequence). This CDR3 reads CASSDASGGRGQYF. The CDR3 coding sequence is TGTGCCAGCAGCGACGCTAGCGGGGGGCGAGGCCAGTACTTC.

This CDR3 reads CASSLNRVIPEAFF. The DNA for the CDR3 is TGTGCCAGTAGTTTAAACAGGGTTATCCCTGAAGCTTTCTTT. The chain combines TRBV19 with TRBJ1-1; tentatively, D is TRBD1 (6 bases). The CDR3 runs 14 residues. The germline CDR1 and CDR2 sequences are LNHDA and SQIVND (reference sequence). Trimming shortened V by 5 bases and J by 6 bases, and 16 bases separated the two germline ends. Using reference TRBV19 and TRBJ1-1 for the parts outside the CDR3, the full variable domain is DGGITQSPKYLFRKEGQNVTLSCEQNLNHDAMYWYRQDPGQGLRLIYYSQIVNDFQKGDIAEGYSVSREKKESFPLTVTSAQKNPTAFYLCASSLNRVIPEAFFGQGTRLTVV.

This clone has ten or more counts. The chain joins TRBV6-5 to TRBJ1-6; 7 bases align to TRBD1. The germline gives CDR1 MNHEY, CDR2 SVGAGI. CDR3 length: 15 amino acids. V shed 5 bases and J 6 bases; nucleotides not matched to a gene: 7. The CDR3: CASSTTGTANSPLHF. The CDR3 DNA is TGTGCCAGCAGTACGACCGGGACAGCTAATTCACCCCTCCACTTT.

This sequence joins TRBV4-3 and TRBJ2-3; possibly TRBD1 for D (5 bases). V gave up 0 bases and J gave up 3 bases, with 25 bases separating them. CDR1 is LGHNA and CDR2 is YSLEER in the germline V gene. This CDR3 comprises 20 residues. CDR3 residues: CASSQDQNPVGVVRTDTQYF. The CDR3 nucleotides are TGCGCCAGCAGCCAAGATCAAAACCCGGTAGGGGTAGTCCGGACAGATACGCAGTATTTT.

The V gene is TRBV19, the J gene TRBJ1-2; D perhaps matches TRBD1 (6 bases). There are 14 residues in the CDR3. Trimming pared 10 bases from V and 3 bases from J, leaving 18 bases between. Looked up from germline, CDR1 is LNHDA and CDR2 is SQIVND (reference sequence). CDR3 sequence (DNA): TGTGCCACGAGTAGAGCCAGGGGCGACTATGGCTACACCTTC. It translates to CATSRARGDYGYTF.

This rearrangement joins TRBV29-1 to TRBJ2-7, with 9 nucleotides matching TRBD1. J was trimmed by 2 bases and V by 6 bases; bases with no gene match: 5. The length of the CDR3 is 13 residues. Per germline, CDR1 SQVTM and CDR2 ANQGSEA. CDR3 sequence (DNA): TGCAGCGTCCCGGGACAGGGAACCTACGAGCAGTACTTC. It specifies CSVPGQGTYEQYF.

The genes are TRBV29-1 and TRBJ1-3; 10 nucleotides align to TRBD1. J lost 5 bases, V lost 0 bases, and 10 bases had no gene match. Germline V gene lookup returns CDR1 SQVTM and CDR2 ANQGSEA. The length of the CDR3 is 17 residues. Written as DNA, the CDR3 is TGCAGCGTTGAAGATGATTTGGACAGGGGGAAAAGAAACACCATATATTTT. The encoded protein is CSVEDDLDRGKRNTIYF.

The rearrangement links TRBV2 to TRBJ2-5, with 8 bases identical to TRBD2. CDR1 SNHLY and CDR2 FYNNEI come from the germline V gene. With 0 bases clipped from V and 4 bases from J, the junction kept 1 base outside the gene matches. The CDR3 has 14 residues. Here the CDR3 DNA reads TGTGCCAGCAGTGAAGCACGGGGGGGAGAGACCCAGTACTTC. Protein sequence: CASSEARGGETQYF.

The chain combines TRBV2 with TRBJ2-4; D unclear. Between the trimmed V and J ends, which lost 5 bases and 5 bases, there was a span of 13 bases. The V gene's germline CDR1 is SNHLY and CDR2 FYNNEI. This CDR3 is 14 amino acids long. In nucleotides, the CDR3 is TGTGCCAGCAGTCCTACACCGACTCAAAACATTCAGTACTTC. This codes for CASSPTPTQNIQYF.

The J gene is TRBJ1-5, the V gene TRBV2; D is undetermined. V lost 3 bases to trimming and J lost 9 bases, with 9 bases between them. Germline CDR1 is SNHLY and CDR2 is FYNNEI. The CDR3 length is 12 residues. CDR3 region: CASSDSTGPQHF. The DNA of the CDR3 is TGTGCCAGCAGTGATTCCACCGGGCCCCAGCATTTT.

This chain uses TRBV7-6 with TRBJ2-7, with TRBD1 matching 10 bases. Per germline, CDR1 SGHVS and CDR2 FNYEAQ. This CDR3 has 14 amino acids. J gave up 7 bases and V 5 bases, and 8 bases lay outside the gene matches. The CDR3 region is CASSPGQGGSEQYF. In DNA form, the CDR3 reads TGTGCCAGCAGCCCCGGACAGGGGGGCTCTGAGCAGTACTTC.

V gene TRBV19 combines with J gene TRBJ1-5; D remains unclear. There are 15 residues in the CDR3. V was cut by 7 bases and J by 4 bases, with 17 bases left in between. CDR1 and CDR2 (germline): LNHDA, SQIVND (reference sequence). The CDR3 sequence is CASTRGRERNQPQHF. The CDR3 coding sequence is TGTGCCAGTACCCGAGGACGGGAGCGAAATCAGCCCCAGCATTTT.

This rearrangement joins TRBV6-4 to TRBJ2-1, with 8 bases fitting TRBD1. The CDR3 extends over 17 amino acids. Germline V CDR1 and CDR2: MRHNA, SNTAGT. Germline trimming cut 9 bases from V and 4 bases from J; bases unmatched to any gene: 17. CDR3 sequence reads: CASRDRLYHVLYNEQFF. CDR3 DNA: TGTGCCAGTCGGGACAGGTTGTACCATGTCCTTTACAATGAGCAGTTCTTC.

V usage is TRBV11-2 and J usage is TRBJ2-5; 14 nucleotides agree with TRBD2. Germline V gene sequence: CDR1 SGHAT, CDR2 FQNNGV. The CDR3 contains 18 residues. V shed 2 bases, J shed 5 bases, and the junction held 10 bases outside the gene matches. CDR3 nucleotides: TGTGCCAGCAGCTTATCAGGGACTAGCGGGGGCCACGGGGAGACCCAGTACTTC. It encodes CASSLSGTSGGHGETQYF.

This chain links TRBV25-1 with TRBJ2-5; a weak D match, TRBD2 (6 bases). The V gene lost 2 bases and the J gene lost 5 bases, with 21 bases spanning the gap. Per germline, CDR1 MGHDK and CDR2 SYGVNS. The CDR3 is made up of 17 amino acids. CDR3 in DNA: TGTGCCAGCAGTGAACGTAATCTTGGGGGGATGGTGGAGACCCAGTACTTC. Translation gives CASSERNLGGMVETQYF.

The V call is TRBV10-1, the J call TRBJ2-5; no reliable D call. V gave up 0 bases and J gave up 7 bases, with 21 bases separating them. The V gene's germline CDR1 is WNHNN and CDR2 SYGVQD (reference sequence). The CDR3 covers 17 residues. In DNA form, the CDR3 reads TGCGCCAGCAGTGAGTCCTATCACGTTGCCAGCACGGGGACCCAGTACTTC. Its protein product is CASSESYHVASTGTQYF.

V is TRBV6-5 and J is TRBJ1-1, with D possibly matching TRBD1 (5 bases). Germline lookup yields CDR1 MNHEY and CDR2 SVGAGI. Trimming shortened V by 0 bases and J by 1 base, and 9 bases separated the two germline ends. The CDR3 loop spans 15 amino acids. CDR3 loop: CASSYSGVGNTEAFF. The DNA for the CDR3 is TGTGCCAGCAGTTACTCAGGGGTGGGGAACACTGAAGCTTTCTTT.

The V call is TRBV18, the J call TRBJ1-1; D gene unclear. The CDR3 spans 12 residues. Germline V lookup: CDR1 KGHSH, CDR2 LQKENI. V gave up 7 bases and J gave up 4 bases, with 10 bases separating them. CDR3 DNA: TGTGCCAGCTGGAGGGAGACCACTGAAGCTTTCTTT. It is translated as CASWRETTEAFF.

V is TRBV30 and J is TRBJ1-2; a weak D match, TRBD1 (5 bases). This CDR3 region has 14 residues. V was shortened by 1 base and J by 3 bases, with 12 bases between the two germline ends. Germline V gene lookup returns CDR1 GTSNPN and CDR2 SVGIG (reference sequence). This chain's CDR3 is CAWSGQNPYYGYTF. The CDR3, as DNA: TGTGCCTGGAGTGGACAGAACCCTTACTATGGCTACACCTTC.

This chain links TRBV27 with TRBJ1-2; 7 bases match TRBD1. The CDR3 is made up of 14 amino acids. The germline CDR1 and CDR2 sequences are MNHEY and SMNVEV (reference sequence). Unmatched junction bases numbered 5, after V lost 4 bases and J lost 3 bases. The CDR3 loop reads CASSSTGLYYGYTF. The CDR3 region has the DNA TGTGCCAGCAGTTCGACAGGGCTTTACTATGGCTACACCTTC.

Here the CDR3 DNA reads TGTGCCAGCAGCCGCTCTGGCTTGAACACTGAAGCTTTCTTT. It specifies CASSRSGLNTEAFF. The chain couples TRBV5-8 to TRBJ1-1; D gene unclear. Trimming left V 4 bases short and J 0 bases short, with 10 bases between. The germline V gene encodes CDR1 SGHTS and CDR2 YDEGEE. The CDR3 has 14 amino acids.

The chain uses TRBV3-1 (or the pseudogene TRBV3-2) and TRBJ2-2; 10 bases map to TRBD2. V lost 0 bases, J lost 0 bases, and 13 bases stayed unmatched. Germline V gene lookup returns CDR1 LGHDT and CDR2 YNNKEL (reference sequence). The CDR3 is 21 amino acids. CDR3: CASSQDRWLAGDPSNTGELFF. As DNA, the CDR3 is TGTGCCAGCAGCCAAGATAGATGGCTAGCGGGGGACCCATCGAACACCGGGGAGCTGTTTTTT.

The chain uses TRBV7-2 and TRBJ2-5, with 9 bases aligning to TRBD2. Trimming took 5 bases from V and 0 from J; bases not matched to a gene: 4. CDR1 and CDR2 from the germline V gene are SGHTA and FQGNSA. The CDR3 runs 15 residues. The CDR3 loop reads CASSPRLADQETQYF. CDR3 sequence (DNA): TGTGCCAGCAGCCCAAGACTAGCGGACCAAGAGACCCAGTACTTC. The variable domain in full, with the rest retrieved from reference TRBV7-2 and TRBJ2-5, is GAGVSQSPSNKVTEKGKDVELRCDPISGHTALYWYRQSLGQGLEFLIYFQGNSAPDKSGLPSDRFSAERTGGSVSTLTIQRTQQEDSAVYLCASSPRLADQETQYFGPGTRLLVL.